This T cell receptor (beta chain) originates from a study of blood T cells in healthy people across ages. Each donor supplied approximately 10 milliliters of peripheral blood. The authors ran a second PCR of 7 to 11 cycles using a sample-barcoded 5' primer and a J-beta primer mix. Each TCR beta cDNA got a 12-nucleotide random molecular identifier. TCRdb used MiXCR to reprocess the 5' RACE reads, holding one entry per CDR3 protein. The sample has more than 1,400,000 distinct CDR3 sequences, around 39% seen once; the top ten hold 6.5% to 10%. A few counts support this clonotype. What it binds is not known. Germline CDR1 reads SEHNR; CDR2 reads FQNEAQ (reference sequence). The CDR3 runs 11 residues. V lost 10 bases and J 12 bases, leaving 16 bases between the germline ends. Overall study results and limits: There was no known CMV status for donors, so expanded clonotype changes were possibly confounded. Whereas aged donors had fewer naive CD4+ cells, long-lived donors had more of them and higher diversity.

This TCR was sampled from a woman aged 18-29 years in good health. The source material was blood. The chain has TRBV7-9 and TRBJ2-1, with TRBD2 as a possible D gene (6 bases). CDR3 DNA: TGTGCCACAGTAAGTGGAGGGGTGCAGTTCTTC. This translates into CATVSGGVQFF.